This entry features one T cell receptor beta chain sequence. The data were obtained in a study of shared T cell receptors in the human thymus. Sequenced by immunoSEQ multiplex PCR; TCRdb stores in-frame clones only, minus some. The sample holds roughly 500,000 clones, more than 75% seen once. V shed 0 bases and J shed 5 bases, with 15 bases lying between them. The CDR3 is made up of 16 amino acids. The germline V gene encodes CDR1 SGDLS and CDR2 YYNGEE. The sample was also reused in another study, on human thymus T cells. That paper states: Finnish infants who were healthy and having corrective surgery for congenital heart defects made up the donors. Unrelated individuals had highly overlapping thymic repertoires, as reported in related research.

Sample: thymocytes. The TCR originated in a boy under three years old with a congenital heart defect. The chain employs TRBV9 and TRBJ2-1; the D is unclear. The chain's CDR3 is CASSVGVPYPHNEQFF. DNA for the CDR3: TGTGCCAGCAGCGTAGGAGTCCCCTACCCCCACAATGAGCAGTTCTTC.